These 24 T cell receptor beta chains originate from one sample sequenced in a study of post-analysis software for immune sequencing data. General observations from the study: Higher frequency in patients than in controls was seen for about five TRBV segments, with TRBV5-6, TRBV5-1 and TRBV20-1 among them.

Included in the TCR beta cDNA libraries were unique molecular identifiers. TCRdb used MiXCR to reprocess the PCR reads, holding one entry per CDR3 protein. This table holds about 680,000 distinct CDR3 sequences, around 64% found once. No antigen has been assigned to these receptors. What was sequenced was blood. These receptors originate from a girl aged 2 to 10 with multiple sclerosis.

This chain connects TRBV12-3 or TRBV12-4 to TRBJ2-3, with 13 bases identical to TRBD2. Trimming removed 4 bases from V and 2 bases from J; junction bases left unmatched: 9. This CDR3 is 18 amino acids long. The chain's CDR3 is CASSSLRTSGGTTDTQYF. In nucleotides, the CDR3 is TGTGCCAGCAGTTCACTCCGGACTAGCGGGGGAACCACAGATACGCAGTATTTT.

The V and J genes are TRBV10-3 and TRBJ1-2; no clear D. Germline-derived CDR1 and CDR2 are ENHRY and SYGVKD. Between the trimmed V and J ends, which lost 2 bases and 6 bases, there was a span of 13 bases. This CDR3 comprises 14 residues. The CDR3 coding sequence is TGTGCCATCAGTGAGATTGAAGAAAGAGATGGCTACACCTTC. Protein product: CAISEIEERDGYTF.

CDR3 sequence: CSVEERGLNTGELFF. The CDR3 DNA is TGCAGCGTTGAGGAGCGGGGCCTGAACACCGGGGAGCTGTTTTTT. This chain links TRBV29-1 with TRBJ2-2, with TRBD2 matching 7 bases. The CDR3 extends over 15 amino acids. Germline loops: CDR1 SQVTM, CDR2 ANQGSEA. Losses at the gene ends were 3 bases for V and 1 base for J; bases not matched to a gene: 5.

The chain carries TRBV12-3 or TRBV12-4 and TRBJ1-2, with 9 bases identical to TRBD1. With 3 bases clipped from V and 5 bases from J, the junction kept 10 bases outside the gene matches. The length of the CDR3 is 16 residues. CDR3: CASSFRDRVFVYGYTF. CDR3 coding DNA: TGTGCCAGCAGTTTTCGGGACAGGGTCTTTGTTTATGGCTACACCTTC.

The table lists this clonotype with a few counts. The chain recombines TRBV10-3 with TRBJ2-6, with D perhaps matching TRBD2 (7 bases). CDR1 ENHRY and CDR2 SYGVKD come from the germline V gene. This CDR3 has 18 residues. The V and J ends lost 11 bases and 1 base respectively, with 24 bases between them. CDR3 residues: CASQPRGAGRSGANVLTF. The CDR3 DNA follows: TGTGCCTCGCAACCACGGGGGGCAGGGAGGTCTGGGGCCAACGTCCTGACTTTC.

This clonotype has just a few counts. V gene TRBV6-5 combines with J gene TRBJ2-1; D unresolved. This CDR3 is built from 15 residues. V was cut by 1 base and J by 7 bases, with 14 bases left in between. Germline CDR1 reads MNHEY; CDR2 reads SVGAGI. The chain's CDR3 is CASSYYYGVGNEQFF. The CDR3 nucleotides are TGTGCCAGCAGTTACTATTATGGGGTGGGGAATGAGCAGTTCTTC.

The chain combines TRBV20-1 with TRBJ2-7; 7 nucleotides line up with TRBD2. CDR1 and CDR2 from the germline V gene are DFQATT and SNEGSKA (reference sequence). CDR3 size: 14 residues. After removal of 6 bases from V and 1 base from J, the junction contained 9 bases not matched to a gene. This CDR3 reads CSAGRLAASYEQYF. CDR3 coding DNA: TGCAGTGCGGGGCGGCTAGCGGCATCCTACGAGCAGTACTTC.

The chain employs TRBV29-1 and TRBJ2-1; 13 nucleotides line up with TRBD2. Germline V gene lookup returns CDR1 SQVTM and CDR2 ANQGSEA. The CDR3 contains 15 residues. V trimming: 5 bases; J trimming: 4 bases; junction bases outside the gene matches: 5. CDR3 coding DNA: TGCAGCGTTACCAAACTAGCGGGAGGGTACAATGAGCAGTTCTTC. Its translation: CSVTKLAGGYNEQFF.

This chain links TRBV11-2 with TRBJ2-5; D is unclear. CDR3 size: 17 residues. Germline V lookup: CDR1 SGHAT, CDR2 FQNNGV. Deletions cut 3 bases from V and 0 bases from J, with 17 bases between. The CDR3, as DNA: TGTGCCAGCAGCTTCCCCACCACTGATCCGTACCAAGAGACCCAGTACTTC. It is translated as CASSFPTTDPYQETQYF. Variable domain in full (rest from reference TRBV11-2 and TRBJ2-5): EAGVAQSPRYKIIEKRQSVAFWCNPISGHATLYWYQQILGQGPKLLIQFQNNGVVDDSQLPKDRFSAERLKGVDSTLKIQPAKLEDSAVYLCASSFPTTDPYQETQYFGPGTRLLVL.

For the CDR3, the DNA is TGTGCCAGCAGTTACGCTTGGGGAAATGAGCAGTTCTTC. It is translated as CASSYAWGNEQFF. V gene TRBV6-5 combines with J gene TRBJ2-1, with unresolved D. CDR3 size: 13 residues. From germline, CDR1 is MNHEY and CDR2 SVGAGI. V was clipped by 2 bases and J by 7 bases, with 9 bases between them.

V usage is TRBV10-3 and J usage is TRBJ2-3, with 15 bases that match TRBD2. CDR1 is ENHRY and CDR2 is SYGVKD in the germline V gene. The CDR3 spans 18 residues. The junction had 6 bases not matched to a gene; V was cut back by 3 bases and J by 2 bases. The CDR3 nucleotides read TGTGCCATCAGTGATACCGGGACTAGCGGGGGGATCACAGATACGCAGTATTTT. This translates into CAISDTGTSGGITDTQYF.

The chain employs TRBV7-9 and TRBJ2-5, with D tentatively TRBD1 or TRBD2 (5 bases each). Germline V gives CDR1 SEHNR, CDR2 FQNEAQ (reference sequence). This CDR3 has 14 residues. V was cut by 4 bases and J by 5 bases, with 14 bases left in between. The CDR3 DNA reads TGTGCCAGCAGCTCTACCTGGGGCGGGGAGACCCAGTACTTC. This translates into CASSSTWGGETQYF. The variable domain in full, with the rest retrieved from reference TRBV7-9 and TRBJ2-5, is DTGVSQNPRHKITKRGQNVTFRCDPISEHNRLYWYRQTLGQGPEFLTYFQNEAQLEKSRLLSDRFSAERPKGSFSTLEIQRTEQGDSAMYLCASSSTWGGETQYFGPGTRLLVL.

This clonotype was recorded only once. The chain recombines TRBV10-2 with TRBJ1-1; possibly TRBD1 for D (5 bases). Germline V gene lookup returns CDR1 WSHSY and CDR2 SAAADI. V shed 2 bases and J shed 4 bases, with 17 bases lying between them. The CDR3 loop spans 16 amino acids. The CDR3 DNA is TGCGCCAGCAGTGAGCAGACCCTGGGGGGGAGCACTGAAGCTTTCTTT. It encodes CASSEQTLGGSTEAFF.

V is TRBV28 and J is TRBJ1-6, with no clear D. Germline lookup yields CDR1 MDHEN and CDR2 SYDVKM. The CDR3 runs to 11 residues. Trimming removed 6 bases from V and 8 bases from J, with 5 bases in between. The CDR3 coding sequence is TGTGCCAGCAGGTTTCATTCACCCCTCCACTTT. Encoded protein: CASRFHSPLHF.

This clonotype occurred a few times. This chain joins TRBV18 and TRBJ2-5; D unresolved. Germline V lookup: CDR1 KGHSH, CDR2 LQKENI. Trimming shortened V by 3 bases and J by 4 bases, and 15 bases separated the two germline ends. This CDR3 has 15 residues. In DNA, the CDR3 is TGTGCCAGCTCACCCCGTGGCCCTAATGGAGAGACCCAGTACTTC. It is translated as CASSPRGPNGETQYF.

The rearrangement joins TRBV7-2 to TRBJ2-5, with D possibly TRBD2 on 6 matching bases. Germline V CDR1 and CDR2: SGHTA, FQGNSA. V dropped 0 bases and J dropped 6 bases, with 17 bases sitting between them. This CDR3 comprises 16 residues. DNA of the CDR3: TGTGCCAGCAGCTTAGCGTCACTAGACGGCGGGAAGACCCAGTACTTC. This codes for CASSLASLDGGKTQYF.

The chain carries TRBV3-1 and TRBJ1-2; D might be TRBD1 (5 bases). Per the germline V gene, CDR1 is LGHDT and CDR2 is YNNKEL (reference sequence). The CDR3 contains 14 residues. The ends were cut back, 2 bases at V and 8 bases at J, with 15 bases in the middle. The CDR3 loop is CASSQLGRARGYTF. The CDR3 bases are TGTGCCAGCAGCCAACTGGGCAGGGCGCGGGGCTACACCTTC.

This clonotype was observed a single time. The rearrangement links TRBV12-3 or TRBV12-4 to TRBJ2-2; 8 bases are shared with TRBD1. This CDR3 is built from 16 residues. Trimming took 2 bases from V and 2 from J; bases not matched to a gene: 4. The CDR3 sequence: CASSLLTGVNTGELFF. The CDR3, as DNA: TGTGCCAGCAGTTTACTGACAGGGGTAAACACCGGGGAGCTGTTTTTT.

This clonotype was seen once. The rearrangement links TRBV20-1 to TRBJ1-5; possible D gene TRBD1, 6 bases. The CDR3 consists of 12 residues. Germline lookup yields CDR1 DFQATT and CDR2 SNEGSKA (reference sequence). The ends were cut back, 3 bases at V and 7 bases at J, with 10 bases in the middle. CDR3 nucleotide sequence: TGCAGTGCTAGGGGGGCGGACCAGCCCCAGCATTTT. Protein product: CSARGADQPQHF.

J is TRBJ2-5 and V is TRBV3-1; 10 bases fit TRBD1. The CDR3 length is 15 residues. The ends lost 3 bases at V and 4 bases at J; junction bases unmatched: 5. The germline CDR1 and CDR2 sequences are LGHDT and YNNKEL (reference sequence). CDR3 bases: TGTGCCAGCAGCCATGGGACAGGGGAGGCAGAGACCCAGTACTTC. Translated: CASSHGTGEAETQYF.

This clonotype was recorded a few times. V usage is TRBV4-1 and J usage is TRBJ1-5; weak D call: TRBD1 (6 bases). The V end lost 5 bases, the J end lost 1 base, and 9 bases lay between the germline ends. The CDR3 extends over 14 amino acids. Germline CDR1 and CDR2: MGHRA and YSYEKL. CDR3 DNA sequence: TGCGCCAGCAGCTCTACAGGGAGCAATCAGCCCCAGCATTTT. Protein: CASSSTGSNQPQHF.

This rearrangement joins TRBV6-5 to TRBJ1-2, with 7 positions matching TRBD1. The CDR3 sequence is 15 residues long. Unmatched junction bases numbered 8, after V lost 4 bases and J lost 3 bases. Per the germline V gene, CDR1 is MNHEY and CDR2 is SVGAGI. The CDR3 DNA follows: TGTGCCAGCAGTTTCCGACAGGGAGGCGACTATGGCTACACCTTC. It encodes CASSFRQGGDYGYTF.

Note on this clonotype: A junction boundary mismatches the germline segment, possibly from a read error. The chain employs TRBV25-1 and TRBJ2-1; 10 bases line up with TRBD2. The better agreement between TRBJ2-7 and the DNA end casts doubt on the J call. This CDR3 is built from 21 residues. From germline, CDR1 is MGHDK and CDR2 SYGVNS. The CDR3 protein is CASSEFETGTSVQSSYNEQYF. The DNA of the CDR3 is TGTGCCAGCAGCGAATTCGAGACCGGGACTAGCGTTCAGAGCTCCTACAATGAGCAGTACTTC.

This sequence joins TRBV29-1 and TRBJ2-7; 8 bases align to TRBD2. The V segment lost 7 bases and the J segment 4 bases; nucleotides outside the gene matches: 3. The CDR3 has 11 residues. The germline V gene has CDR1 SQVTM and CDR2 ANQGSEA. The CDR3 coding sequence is TGCAGCGCACAGCGGGAGTACGAGCAGTACTTC. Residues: CSAQREYEQYF.